The entry below describes one T cell receptor beta chain. Trimming shortened V by 2 bases and J by 5 bases, and 8 bases separated the two germline ends. From germline, CDR1 is MNHEY and CDR2 SVGEGT. The CDR3 covers 13 residues. The data were taken from a study of blood T cell repertoires in COVID-19. This table comes from immunoSEQ multiplex PCR, and its TCRdb copy is limited to in-frame clones, with some not included. In the table there are about 170,000 clones, roughly four fifths of which are singletons. Sample: peripheral blood. This chain links TRBV6-2 or TRBV6-3 with TRBJ2-3; tentative D call: TRBD2 (6 bases). This TCR derives from a woman over 75 with acute or convalescent COVID-19. In DNA, the CDR3 is TGTGCCAGCAGTTACATCGGGGGAGATACGCAGTATTTT. Residues: CASSYIGGDTQYF.